The clone carrying this T cell receptor (beta chain) was seen repeatedly, ten times or more. The sample is drawn from a study of regulatory T cells in long-lasting Graves disease. The CDR3 consists of 13 residues. Germline V gene sequence: CDR1 SGHRS, CDR2 YFSETQ. The V gene lost 3 bases and the J gene lost 0 bases, with 7 bases spanning the gap. The time point denotes: newly diagnosed GD, antithyroid drugs for less than 3 months. With RNA extracted from PBMCs as input, the TCR library was made. To make TCR beta libraries, researchers used iRepertoire HTBI primers and Arm-PCR of CDR3 regions. TCRdb reprocessed the multiplex PCR reads with MiXCR, giving one entry per CDR3 protein. This table holds some 250,000 distinct CDR3 sequences, roughly 18% found once. This sample also appeared in a second study, on T cells in Graves' hyperthyroidism and ophthalmopathy. That publication notes: First-round RT-PCR with HTBI primers amplified the TCR CDR3 region.

This chain joins TRBV5-1 and TRBJ2-7; tentative D call: TRBD2 (5 bases). The receptor was derived from a woman under 40 with Graves disease. Sample: peripheral blood mononuclear cells (PBMCs), taken at new diagnosis, from a patient treated with antithyroid drugs. CDR3 nucleotide sequence: TGCGCCAGCAGCTCCGAGGGCTCCTACGAGCAGTACTTC. As protein: CASSSEGSYEQYF.